A selection of T cell receptor beta chains follows, all from one sample in a study of T cell responses to AZD1222 COVID-19 vaccine. This table comes from immunoSEQ multiplex PCR, and its TCRdb copy is limited to in-frame clones, with some not included. The sample consists of 150,000 to 200,000 clones, about nine tenths of them appearing once. The sequencing used peripheral blood, collected 28 days after the second dose of the MenACWY control vaccine. All receptors derive from an adult who received the MenACWY meningococcal vaccine as a control. Each CDR3 is given with its conserved first and last residue. D genes are given only for firm matches. Only part of the rows carry a size: once, few, many, or a class if the clone is expanded.

d_call j_call v_call clone_size cdr3_nt cdr3_aa
. TRBJ2-3 TRBV15 once TGTGCCACCAGCACCTTAAGAGGGGCAGATACGCAGTATTTT CATSTLRGADTQYF
. TRBJ2-5 TRBV28 . TGTGCCAGCAGTTTAGGCGTAGAAGAGACCCAGTACTTC CASSLGVEETQYF
. TRBJ2-3 TRBV30 . TGTGCCTGGAGTGTACTCGGCGAGAGCACAGATACGCAGTATTTT CAWSVLGESTDTQYF
TRBD1 TRBJ2-7 TRBV10-3 . TGTGCCATCATGGGACAGGGATCCTACGAGCAGTACTTC CAIMGQGSYEQYF
TRBD1 TRBJ2-3 TRBV28 . TGTGCCAGCAGTTTTTCTGGGACAGGGGTGAAAGATACGCAGTATTTT CASSFSGTGVKDTQYF
. TRBJ1-2 TRBV6-2/TRBV6-3 . TGTGCCAGCAGTTACTCGACGGACAACTATGGCTACACCTTC CASSYSTDNYGYTF
. TRBJ2-1 TRBV20-1 . TGCAGTGCTAGCGAGAACAATGAGCAGTTCTTC CSASENNEQFF
TRBD2 TRBJ2-7 TRBV4-1 . TGCGCCAGCAGTTCTGCGGGAGGCTACGAGCAGTACTTC CASSSAGGYEQYF
. TRBJ2-7 TRBV7-2 . TGTGCCAGCAGCTTAACTCCATCATACGAGCAGTACTTC CASSLTPSYEQYF
. TRBJ1-1 TRBV15 . TGTGCCACCACCAGAGATTTGGACACTGAAGCTTTCTTT CATTRDLDTEAFF
TRBD2 TRBJ2-7 TRBV6-2/TRBV6-3 . TGTGCCAGCAGTTACCCCCGACTAGCGGAGTTCTACGAGCAGTACTTC CASSYPRLAEFYEQYF
TRBD1 TRBJ1-3 TRBV7-6 . TGTGCCAGCAGCCGAATTGACAGGGGTGGAAACACCATATATTTT CASSRIDRGGNTIYF
TRBD1 TRBJ2-2 TRBV5-8 . TGTGCCAGCAGCTATAGGACAGGGTCGACCGGGGAGCTGTTTTTT CASSYRTGSTGELFF